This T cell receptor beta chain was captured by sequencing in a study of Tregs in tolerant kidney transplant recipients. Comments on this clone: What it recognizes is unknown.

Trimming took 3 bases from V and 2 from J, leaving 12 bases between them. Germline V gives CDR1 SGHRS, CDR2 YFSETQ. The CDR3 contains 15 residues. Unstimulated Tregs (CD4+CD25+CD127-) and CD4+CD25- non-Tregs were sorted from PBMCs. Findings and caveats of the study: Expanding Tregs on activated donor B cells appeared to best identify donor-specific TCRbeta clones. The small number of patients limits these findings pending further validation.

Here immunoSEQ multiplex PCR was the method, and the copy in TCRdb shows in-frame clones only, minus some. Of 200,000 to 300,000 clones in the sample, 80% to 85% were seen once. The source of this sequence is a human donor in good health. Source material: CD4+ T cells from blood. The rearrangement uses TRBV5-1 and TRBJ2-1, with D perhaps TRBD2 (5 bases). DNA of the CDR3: TGCGCCAGCAGCTGGTCTGGAGGTACCTACAATGAGCAGTTCTTC. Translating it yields CASSWSGGTYNEQFF.